The 11 T cell receptor beta chains listed next were all sequenced from one sample in a study of technical replicates of blood from a handful of donors. The method was immunoSEQ multiplex PCR; TCRdb's version includes in-frame clones alone and lacks a portion of them. The table records about 81,000 clones, 90% to 96% of them present only once. Source material: T cells isolated from PBMCs. The origin of the receptors is a human donor in good health.

The V call is TRBV5-4, the J call TRBJ2-1, with 11 bases matching TRBD2. V shed 9 bases and J 4 bases; nucleotides not matched to a gene: 6. The germline V gene encodes CDR1 SGHNT and CDR2 YYREEE (reference sequence). This CDR3 spans 14 amino acids. The CDR3 bases are TGTGCCATTGGGACTAGCGGACAATACAATGAGCAGTTCTTC. Protein sequence: CAIGTSGQYNEQFF.

V gene TRBV4-1 combines with J gene TRBJ2-7, with TRBD2 matching over 11 bases. The CDR3 sequence is 15 residues long. The trim removed 3 bases at V and 3 bases at J, leaving 4 bases unmatched. Germline values: CDR1 MGHRA, CDR2 YSYEKL. DNA of the CDR3: TGCGCCAGCAGCCATATACTAGCGGGAGACTACGAGCAGTACTTC. This sequence encodes CASSHILAGDYEQYF.

In nucleotides, the CDR3 is TGTGCCAGCAGCGTACTCCGAGAAGGAAACACCATATATTTT. This gives the protein CASSVLREGNTIYF. The gene calls are TRBV9 and TRBJ1-3; D not certain. The CDR3 is 14 residues long. V lost 1 base to trimming and J lost 4 bases, with 9 bases between them. From germline, CDR1 is SGDLS and CDR2 YYNGEE.

The chain is built from TRBV4-1 and TRBJ1-2, with 9 bases fitting TRBD1. CDR1 is MGHRA and CDR2 is YSYEKL in the germline V gene. This CDR3 contains 14 residues. V was pared by 6 bases and J by 6 bases, with 8 bases of the junction left unmatched. The DNA for the CDR3 is TGCGCCAGCAGTCCGGACAGGGGTAGGGATGGCTACACCTTC. This encodes CASSPDRGRDGYTF.

V gene TRBV19 combines with J gene TRBJ1-1; D perhaps matches TRBD1 (5 bases). This CDR3 region has 14 residues. Trimming took off 3 bases at V and 5 bases at J, with 13 bases between the two ends. The germline V gene has CDR1 LNHDA and CDR2 SQIVND (reference sequence). The CDR3 here is CASSIYRGRTEAFF. The DNA of the CDR3 is TGTGCCAGTAGTATTTATAGGGGAAGGACTGAAGCTTTCTTT.

The rearrangement joins TRBV19 to TRBJ2-7, with TRBD2 matching 9 bases. This CDR3 region has 14 residues. The germline V gene has CDR1 LNHDA and CDR2 SQIVND (reference sequence). J lost 5 bases, V lost 3 bases, and 5 bases had no gene match. The CDR3 spells CASSMKREANEQYF. Here the CDR3 DNA reads TGTGCCAGTAGTATGAAGCGGGAGGCCAACGAGCAGTACTTC.

The chain couples TRBV7-9 to TRBJ2-7; D gene uncertain. CDR3 length: 12 residues. Germline V gene lookup returns CDR1 SEHNR and CDR2 FQNEAQ (reference sequence). The V end lost 2 bases, the J end lost 3 bases, and 5 bases lay between the germline ends. CDR3 nucleotide sequence: TGTGCCAGCAGCTTATCCGTCTACGAGCAGTACTTC. Its protein product is CASSLSVYEQYF. Looking up the rest from reference TRBV7-9 and TRBJ2-7 gives the full variable domain: DTGVSQNPRHKITKRGQNVTFRCDPISEHNRLYWYRQTLGQGPEFLTYFQNEAQLEKSRLLSDRFSAERPKGSFSTLEIQRTEQGDSAMYLCASSLSVYEQYFGPGTRLTVT.

The chain couples TRBV14 to TRBJ2-6; D is possibly TRBD1 (6 bases). V lost 3 bases to trimming and J lost 0 bases, with 9 bases between them. The germline V gene encodes CDR1 SGHDN and CDR2 FVKESK. The CDR3 runs 16 residues. In nucleotides, the CDR3 is TGTGCCAGCAGCCAGGGGGCGGGCTCTGGGGCCAACGTCCTGACTTTC. It translates to CASSQGAGSGANVLTF. Full variable domain (remainder filled in from reference TRBV14 and TRBJ2-6): EAGVTQFPSHSVIEKGQTVTLRCDPISGHDNLYWYRRVMGKEIKFLLHFVKESKQDESGMPNNRFLAERTGGTYSTLKVQPAELEDSGVYFCASSQGAGSGANVLTFGAGSRLTVL.

The J gene is TRBJ2-7, the V gene TRBV5-8; D is possibly TRBD2 (5 bases). The CDR3 extends over 15 amino acids. The germline V and J ends were trimmed by 4 bases and 0 bases, with 14 bases remaining between them. Germline CDR1 is SGHTS and CDR2 is YDEGEE. CDR3 DNA sequence: TGTGCCAGCAGCGTGGGAGCTTATGGCTCCTACGAGCAGTACTTC. This translates into CASSVGAYGSYEQYF.

The gene calls are TRBV27 and TRBJ2-1, with 9 bases identical to TRBD2. Trimming at V came to 6 bases and at J to 9 bases, leaving 12 bases not matched to a gene. In germline, CDR1 is MNHEY, CDR2 SMNVEV (reference sequence). The CDR3 totals 15 residues. The CDR3 sequence: CASSPTWLAGREQFF. CDR3 nucleotides: TGTGCCAGCAGCCCCACTTGGCTAGCGGGGCGTGAGCAGTTCTTC.

This rearrangement joins TRBV27 to TRBJ1-1; D unresolved. Trimming removed 7 bases at V and 4 bases at J, with 16 bases between. The CDR3 spans 14 residues. Germline loops: CDR1 MNHEY, CDR2 SMNVEV (reference sequence). CDR3 loop: CASTLSGLSTEAFF. DNA for the CDR3: TGTGCCAGCACCTTAAGCGGACTGAGCACTGAAGCTTTCTTT.